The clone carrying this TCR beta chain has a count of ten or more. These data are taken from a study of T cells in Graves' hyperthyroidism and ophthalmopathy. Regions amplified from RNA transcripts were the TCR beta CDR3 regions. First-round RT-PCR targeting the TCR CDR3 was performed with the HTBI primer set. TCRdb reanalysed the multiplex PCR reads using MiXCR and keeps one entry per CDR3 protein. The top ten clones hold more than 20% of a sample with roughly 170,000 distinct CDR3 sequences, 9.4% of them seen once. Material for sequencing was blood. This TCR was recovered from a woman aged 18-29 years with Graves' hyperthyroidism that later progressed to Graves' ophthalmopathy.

The CDR3 loop is CASSSTGGLDTQYF. In DNA form, the CDR3 reads TGTGCCAGCAGCTCGACAGGGGGCCTAGATACGCAGTATTTT. The chain has TRBV7-9 and TRBJ2-3; 10 nucleotides agree with TRBD1. V was pared by 4 bases and J by 5 bases, with 3 bases of the junction left unmatched. The CDR3 contains 14 residues. Germline V gene data show CDR1 as SEHNR and CDR2 as FQNEAQ (reference sequence).